One sample yielded the 20 T cell receptor beta chains listed below, sequenced in a study of blood T cell repertoires in COVID-19. Sequencing was performed with immunoSEQ multiplex PCR; in TCRdb, only in-frame clones are kept and a portion is missing. The sample has a few hundred thousand clones, just under 90% seen once. Sequencing was done on a sample of peripheral blood. The source of these receptors is a woman aged 30 to 39 with COVID-19, enrolled during active disease.

V usage is TRBV7-9 and J usage is TRBJ2-5; tentatively, D is TRBD1 (5 bases). Trimming shortened V by 5 bases and J by 5 bases, and 15 bases separated the two germline ends. This CDR3 has 14 residues. Germline values: CDR1 SEHNR, CDR2 FQNEAQ (reference sequence). The CDR3 protein is CASSPPGAGETQYF. CDR3 nucleotides: TGTGCCAGCAGCCCCCCTGGGGCCGGGGAGACCCAGTACTTC.

Worth noting for this clone: This specimen includes other DNA sequences encoding the same CDR3. V is TRBV6-6 and J is TRBJ2-1; D is uncertain. V gave up 0 bases and J gave up 3 bases, with 6 bases separating them. The CDR3 contains 14 residues. Germline assignment: CDR1 MNHNY and CDR2 SVGAGI (reference sequence). The CDR3 DNA sequence: TGTGCCAGCAGTTACTCGAGAGTCTACAATGAGCAGTTCTTC. Its translation is CASSYSRVYNEQFF.

The chain joins TRBV5-1 to TRBJ2-7, with a tentative D call TRBD2 (5 bases). CDR3 length equals 13 residues. Trimming removed 1 base at V and 3 bases at J, with 8 bases between. CDR1 is SGHRS and CDR2 is YFSETQ in the germline V gene. For the CDR3, the DNA is TGCGCCAGCAGCTTGCGGGGTTACTACGAGCAGTACTTC. Amino acids: CASSLRGYYEQYF.

This chain links TRBV29-1 with TRBJ2-3; the D gene is possibly TRBD1 (7 bases). The CDR3 runs to 16 residues. CDR1 SQVTM and CDR2 ANQGSEA come from the germline V gene. Trimming shortened V by 6 bases and J by 5 bases, and 24 bases separated the two germline ends. This CDR3 reads CSVPGPRRGQVDTQYF. The CDR3 DNA reads TGCAGCGTCCCCGGCCCTCGGAGGGGGCAGGTAGATACGCAGTATTTT.

The CDR3 spells CASSQAAGANVLTF. The CDR3 DNA reads TGTGCCAGCAGCCAAGCCGCTGGGGCCAACGTCCTGACTTTC. The chain links TRBV3-1 (or the pseudogene TRBV3-2) to TRBJ2-6; D uncertain. Trimming shortened V by 1 base and J by 2 bases, and 3 bases separated the two germline ends. CDR1 and CDR2 from the germline V gene are LGHDT and YNNKEL (reference sequence). The CDR3 is 14 amino acids.

The genes are TRBV7-2 and TRBJ1-6, with 8 bases fitting TRBD1. This CDR3 contains 15 residues. Losses at the gene ends were 5 bases for V and 9 bases for J; bases not matched to a gene: 9. Germline V CDR1 and CDR2: SGHTA, FQGNSA. DNA for the CDR3: TGTGCCAGCAGCCGGGCGGGGACAGGAGGTTCACCCCTCCACTTT. It codes for CASSRAGTGGSPLHF.

The V and J genes are TRBV27 and TRBJ2-5; TRBD1 might be the D (6 bases). Germline assignment: CDR1 MNHEY and CDR2 SMNVEV (reference sequence). This CDR3 region has 13 residues. Deletions cut 6 bases from V and 5 bases from J, with 13 bases between. The CDR3 region is CASRPDSSETQYF. Here the CDR3 DNA reads TGTGCCAGCAGACCGGACAGTTCCGAGACCCAGTACTTC.

The J gene is TRBJ1-1, the V gene TRBV6-5; no reliable D call. The CDR3 is made up of 13 amino acids. V shed 7 bases and J shed 1 base, with 10 bases lying between them. From germline, CDR1 is MNHEY and CDR2 SVGAGI. CDR3 loop: CASIGLQNTEAFF. The CDR3, as DNA: TGTGCCAGCATTGGGCTACAGAACACTGAAGCTTTCTTT.

The V call is TRBV6-5, the J call TRBJ1-2, with 8 bases aligning to TRBD1. This CDR3 region has 14 residues. V was pared by 5 bases and J by 0 bases, with 2 bases of the junction left unmatched. The germline V gene has CDR1 MNHEY and CDR2 SVGAGI. CDR3 bases: TGTGCCAGCAGTCGGACAGGGACTAACTATGGCTACACCTTC. The encoded protein is CASSRTGTNYGYTF.

The chain carries TRBV4-2 and TRBJ2-5, with 12 nucleotides matching TRBD1. Germline V gene data show CDR1 as LGHNA and CDR2 as YNFKEQ. V gave up 0 bases and J gave up 2 bases; unmatched junction bases: 4. The CDR3 loop spans 17 amino acids. The DNA of the CDR3 is TGTGCCAGCAGCCAAGATTGGGGACAGGGGGCACAAGAGACCCAGTACTTC. This encodes CASSQDWGQGAQETQYF.

The chain employs TRBV9 and TRBJ2-2, with TRBD1 as a possible D gene (5 bases). From germline, CDR1 is SGDLS and CDR2 YYNGEE. The V end lost 4 bases, the J end lost 5 bases, and 12 bases lay between the germline ends. There are 14 residues in the CDR3. The CDR3 DNA sequence: TGTGCCAGCAGCCCACAGGTGCTAACCGGGGAGCTGTTTTTT. Translated, it gives CASSPQVLTGELFF.

This clone was counted only a few times. This chain connects TRBV2 to TRBJ1-2; weak D call: TRBD1 (6 bases). Germline CDR1 reads SNHLY; CDR2 reads FYNNEI. CDR3 size: 14 residues. Trimming took 2 bases from V and 4 from J, leaving 11 bases between them. This CDR3 reads CASSEQYRAYGYTF. CDR3 coding DNA: TGTGCCAGCAGTGAACAGTACAGGGCCTATGGCTACACCTTC.

A word on this clone: Within the sample, other DNA sequences also encode this same CDR3. J is TRBJ1-4 and V is TRBV30; 9 bases are a match to TRBD1. The trim removed 0 bases at V and 5 bases at J, leaving 1 base unmatched. CDR3 size: 14 residues. Per the germline V gene, CDR1 is GTSNPN and CDR2 is SVGIG (reference sequence). CDR3 sequence reads: CAWSVGTGNEKLFF. The CDR3 region has the DNA TGTGCCTGGAGTGTGGGGACAGGGAATGAAAAACTGTTTTTT.

The rearrangement links TRBV7-8 to TRBJ2-7; D is undetermined. V gave up 5 bases and J gave up 4 bases, with 12 bases separating them. CDR3 length: 13 residues. Germline CDR1 is SGHVS and CDR2 is FQNEAQ. CDR3 sequence reads: CASSPLFIYEQYF. The CDR3 nucleotides are TGTGCCAGCAGCCCACTCTTTATATACGAGCAGTACTTC.

The chain combines TRBV10-3 with TRBJ1-5; TRBD1 matches 10 bases. V shed 4 bases and J 5 bases; nucleotides not matched to a gene: 5. CDR1 is ENHRY and CDR2 is SYGVKD in the germline V gene. This CDR3 comprises 15 residues. The CDR3 nucleotides are TGTGCCATCAGTGGGGACAGGGGAGGGGATCAGCCCCAGCATTTT. This gives the protein CAISGDRGGDQPQHF.

This clone was observed a single time. The chain links TRBV14 to TRBJ2-1; the match to TRBD2 covers 8 bases. The V gene end was trimmed by 7 bases and the J gene end by 8 bases; junction bases not matched to a gene: 7. Germline V CDR1 and CDR2: SGHDN, FVKESK. CDR3 length: 13 residues. The CDR3 loop is CASTLGGAYEQFF. CDR3 DNA sequence: TGTGCCAGCACCCTCGGGGGGGCCTATGAGCAGTTCTTC.

This chain uses TRBV5-4 with TRBJ1-2, with D possibly matching TRBD1 (6 bases). In germline, CDR1 is SGHNT, CDR2 YYREEE (reference sequence). The length of the CDR3 is 15 residues. V dropped 4 bases and J dropped 0 bases, with 13 bases sitting between them. This CDR3 reads CASSRDRMSNYGYTF. In DNA, the CDR3 is TGTGCCAGCAGCCGAGACAGGATGTCTAACTATGGCTACACCTTC.

The chain uses TRBV21-1 and TRBJ1-5. TRBV21-1 has pseudogene status. The CDR3 sequence is 17 residues long. CDR3: CASSKRGLVADYQPQHF. CDR3 nucleotide sequence: TGTGCCAGCAGCAAAAGAGGTTTGGTAGCAGACTATCAGCCCCAGCATTTT.

The CDR3 spells CASSGQGAAGNTIYF. The CDR3 coding sequence is TGTGCCAGCAGTGGACAGGGGGCAGCGGGAAACACCATATATTTT. V usage is TRBV25-1 and J usage is TRBJ1-3; TRBD1 matches at 10 bases. The CDR3 contains 15 residues. Trimming cost V 4 bases and J 4 bases; bases outside gene matches: 4. CDR1 and CDR2 (germline): MGHDK, SYGVNS.

The rearrangement links TRBV14 to TRBJ2-1; D remains ambiguous. This CDR3 is 15 amino acids long. Germline CDR1 is SGHDN and CDR2 is FVKESK. Trimming removed 0 bases from V and 7 bases from J, with 13 bases in between. CDR3 protein: CASSQEALFDNEQFF. The CDR3 region has the DNA TGTGCCAGCAGCCAAGAAGCCCTTTTTGATAATGAGCAGTTCTTC. Full variable domain (outside the CDR3, taken from reference TRBV14 and TRBJ2-1): EAGVTQFPSHSVIEKGQTVTLRCDPISGHDNLYWYRRVMGKEIKFLLHFVKESKQDESGMPNNRFLAERTGGTYSTLKVQPAELEDSGVYFCASSQEALFDNEQFFGPGTRLTVL.